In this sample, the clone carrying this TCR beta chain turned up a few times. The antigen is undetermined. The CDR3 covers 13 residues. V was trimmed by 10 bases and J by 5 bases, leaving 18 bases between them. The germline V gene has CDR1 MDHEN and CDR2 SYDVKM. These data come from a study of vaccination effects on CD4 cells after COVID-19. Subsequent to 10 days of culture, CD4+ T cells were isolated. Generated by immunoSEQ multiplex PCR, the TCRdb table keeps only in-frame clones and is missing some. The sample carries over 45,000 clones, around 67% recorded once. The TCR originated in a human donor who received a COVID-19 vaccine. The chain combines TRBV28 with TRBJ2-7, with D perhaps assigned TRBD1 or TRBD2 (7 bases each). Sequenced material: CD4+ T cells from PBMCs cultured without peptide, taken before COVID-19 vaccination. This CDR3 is CAIMTGRGHEQYF. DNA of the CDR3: TGTGCCATCATGACAGGGAGGGGTCACGAGCAGTACTTC.